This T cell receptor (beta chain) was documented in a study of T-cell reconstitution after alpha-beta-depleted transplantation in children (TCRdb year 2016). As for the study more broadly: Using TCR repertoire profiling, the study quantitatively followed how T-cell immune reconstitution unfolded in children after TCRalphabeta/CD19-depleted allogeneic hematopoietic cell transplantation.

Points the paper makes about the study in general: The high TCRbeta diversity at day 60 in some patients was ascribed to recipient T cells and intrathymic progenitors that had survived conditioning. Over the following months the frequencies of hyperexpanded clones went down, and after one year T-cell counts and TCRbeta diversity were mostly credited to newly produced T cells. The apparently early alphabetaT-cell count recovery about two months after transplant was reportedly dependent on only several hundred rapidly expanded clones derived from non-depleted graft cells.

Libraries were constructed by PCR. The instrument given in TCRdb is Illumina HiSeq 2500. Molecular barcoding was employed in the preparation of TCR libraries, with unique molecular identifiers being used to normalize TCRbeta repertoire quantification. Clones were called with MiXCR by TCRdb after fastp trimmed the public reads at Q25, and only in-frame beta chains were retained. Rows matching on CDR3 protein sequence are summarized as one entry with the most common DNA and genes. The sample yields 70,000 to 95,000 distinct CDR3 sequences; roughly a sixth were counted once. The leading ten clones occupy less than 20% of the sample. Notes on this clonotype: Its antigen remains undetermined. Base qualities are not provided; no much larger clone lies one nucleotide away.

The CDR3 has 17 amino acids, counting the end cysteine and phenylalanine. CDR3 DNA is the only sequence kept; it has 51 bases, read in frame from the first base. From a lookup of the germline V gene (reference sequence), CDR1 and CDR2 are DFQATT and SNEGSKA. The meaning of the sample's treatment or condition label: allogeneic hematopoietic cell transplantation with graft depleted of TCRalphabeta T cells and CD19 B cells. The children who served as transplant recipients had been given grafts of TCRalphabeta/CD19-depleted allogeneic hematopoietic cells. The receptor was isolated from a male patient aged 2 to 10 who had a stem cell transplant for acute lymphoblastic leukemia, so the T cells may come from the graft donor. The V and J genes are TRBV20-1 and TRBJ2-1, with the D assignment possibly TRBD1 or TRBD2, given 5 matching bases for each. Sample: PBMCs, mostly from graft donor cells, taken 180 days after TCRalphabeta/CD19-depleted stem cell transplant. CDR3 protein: CCARDIGQRGAYNEQFF. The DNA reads TGCTGCGCTAGAGATATCGGGCAGAGGGGAGCCTACAATGAGCAGTTCTTC.